This T cell receptor (beta chain) was documented in a study of blood T cell repertoires in COVID-19. Overall study context: Spain, Italy and the United States supplied samples that represented acute and convalescent COVID-19. Sample material is recorded as cDNA or gDNA derived from T cells, B-cell-depleted T cells, or PBMCs.

Per the authors' pipeline: Using reference gene primer amplification, nucleated cell counts were estimated. Only in-frame clones appear in the TCRdb table, and some are missing; sequencing was by immunoSEQ multiplex PCR. That table gives V, J and clone size, and the DNA gave D and trimming. The sample shows some 210,000 clones, about nine tenths of them seen only once. The CDR3 spans 13 residues. Germline-derived CDR1 and CDR2 are LNHDA and SQIVND (reference sequence). Trimming removed 7 bases from V and 5 bases from J, with 14 bases in between. This clone was counted a single time. V is TRBV19 and J is TRBJ1-1; a weak D match, TRBD1 (5 bases). The sequenced sample was peripheral blood. The clonotype originates from a woman aged 40 to 50 with acute or convalescent COVID-19. The CDR3 loop is CASNTREGTEAFF. For the CDR3, the DNA is TGTGCCAGTAATACCAGGGAGGGAACTGAAGCTTTCTTT.